These 17 T cell receptor beta chains came from one sample sequenced in a study of blood T cell repertoires in COVID-19. Repertoires were generated with immunoSEQ multiplex PCR, while TCRdb's copy carries only in-frame clones and drops some. The top ten hold roughly 2.3% of the sample, which has over 130,000 clones, 84% seen once. What was sequenced was peripheral blood. Every receptor here comes from a man between 70 and 80 years old with acute or convalescent COVID-19.

This clone was detected only once. The CDR3 loop reads CASSYRQGAQPQHF. Written as DNA, the CDR3 is TGTGCCAGCAGTTACCGACAGGGGGCACAGCCCCAGCATTTT. V usage is TRBV6-5 and J usage is TRBJ1-5, with 10 bases aligning to TRBD1. Trimming took 2 bases from V and 7 from J; bases not matched to a gene: 2. Germline-derived CDR1 and CDR2 are MNHEY and SVGAGI. The CDR3 is 14 residues long.

The chain combines TRBV7-8 with TRBJ1-2; 7 bases match TRBD1. The CDR3 consists of 16 residues. With 1 base clipped from V and 4 bases from J, the junction kept 9 bases outside the gene matches. Germline values: CDR1 SGHVS, CDR2 FQNEAQ. The CDR3 protein is CASSLEGGTASYGYTF. The DNA of the CDR3 is TGTGCCAGCAGCTTAGAAGGAGGGACAGCTAGCTATGGCTACACCTTC.

This sequence joins TRBV6-5 and TRBJ2-7; 7 nucleotides match TRBD1. Germline V gene lookup returns CDR1 MNHEY and CDR2 SVGAGI. The junction had 9 bases not matched to a gene; V was cut back by 0 bases and J by 4 bases. This CDR3 comprises 16 residues. The CDR3, as DNA: TGTGCCAGCAGTTACTCCGGGGCTAGGGGGCTTTACGAGCAGTACTTC. Protein product: CASSYSGARGLYEQYF.

This chain uses TRBV6-1 with TRBJ2-3, with 10 bases fitting TRBD1. The germline V gene encodes CDR1 MNHNS and CDR2 SASEGT. The CDR3 spans 18 residues. V gave up 1 base and J gave up 2 bases; unmatched junction bases: 9. DNA of the CDR3: TGTGCCAGCAGTGAAGGCGGGTGGGGGACAGGGGCCACAGATACGCAGTATTTT. It is translated as CASSEGGWGTGATDTQYF.

V and J are TRBV7-9 and TRBJ2-1; 9 nucleotides match TRBD1. The CDR3 runs 15 residues. Germline V CDR1 and CDR2: SEHNR, FQNEAQ (reference sequence). V was pared by 2 bases and J by 9 bases, with 8 bases of the junction left unmatched. The CDR3 DNA reads as TGTGCCAGCAGCTTAAGACAGGGGGGTGGCGGTGAGCAGTTCTTC. Its protein is CASSLRQGGGGEQFF.

This sequence joins TRBV5-1 and TRBJ2-2; TRBD1 agrees at 7 bases. The CDR3 has 16 amino acids. Germline trimming cut 0 bases from V and 5 bases from J; bases unmatched to any gene: 7. CDR1 SGHRS and CDR2 YFSETQ come from the germline V gene. As DNA, the CDR3 is TGCGCCAGCAGCTTGGAGGTCAGGGGGACAACCGGGGAGCTGTTTTTT. Encoded protein: CASSLEVRGTTGELFF.

V is TRBV11-3 and J is TRBJ2-1; tentatively, D is TRBD2 (6 bases). This CDR3 region has 15 residues. The V end was cut by 0 bases, the J end by 8 bases, with 14 bases between. CDR1 is SGHNT, CDR2 YENEEA, per germline. The CDR3 region has the DNA TGTGCCAGCAGCTTAGAGGCGGGAATAGGTTATGAGCAGTTCTTC. Encoded protein: CASSLEAGIGYEQFF.

The gene calls are TRBV6-5 and TRBJ2-2; 8 bases agree with TRBD2. V dropped 8 bases and J dropped 4; count of bases not matched to a gene: 6. The CDR3 runs to 14 residues. Germline CDR1 reads MNHEY; CDR2 reads SVGAGI. CDR3 sequence (DNA): TGTGCCAGCCGGCGGGGGGTTACCACCGGGGAGCTGTTTTTT. This sequence encodes CASRRGVTTGELFF.

The chain uses TRBV28 and TRBJ2-1, with 13 positions matching TRBD2. Per germline, CDR1 MDHEN and CDR2 SYDVKM. This CDR3 spans 16 amino acids. Trimming removed 5 bases from V and 4 bases from J; junction bases left unmatched: 5. CDR3: CASSTTSGGDYNEQFF. DNA for the CDR3: TGTGCCAGCAGTACCACTAGCGGGGGGGATTACAATGAGCAGTTCTTC.

The CDR3 region is CASSRGGSVSYNEQFF. Written as DNA, the CDR3 is TGTGCCAGCTCCCGGGGCGGGAGTGTCTCCTACAATGAGCAGTTCTTC. The gene calls are TRBV18 and TRBJ2-1, with 7 bases that match TRBD2. Unmatched junction bases numbered 8, after V lost 6 bases and J lost 0 bases. This CDR3 is built from 16 residues. Germline V lookup: CDR1 KGHSH, CDR2 LQKENI.

The V gene is TRBV11-2, the J gene TRBJ2-5, with a tentative D call TRBD1 (5 bases). The ends were cut back, 2 bases at V and 4 bases at J, with 14 bases in the middle. This CDR3 comprises 15 residues. The germline V gene has CDR1 SGHAT and CDR2 FQNNGV. CDR3 coding DNA: TGTGCCAGCAGCTTACTAGGGGTTCAGGGAGAGACCCAGTACTTC. Translated, it gives CASSLLGVQGETQYF.

This clone turned up a few times. The rearrangement uses TRBV5-1 and TRBJ1-2; weak D call: TRBD1 (5 bases). Germline V gene sequence: CDR1 SGHRS, CDR2 YFSETQ. This CDR3 has 13 residues. The V end lost 5 bases, the J end lost 2 bases, and 10 bases lay between the germline ends. DNA of the CDR3: TGCGCCAGCAGGGAGGGGCCGAACTATGGCTACACCTTC. As protein: CASREGPNYGYTF.

The V and J genes are TRBV11-2 and TRBJ1-4; TRBD1 is a possible D gene (5 bases). The V end lost 5 bases, the J end lost 3 bases, and 16 bases lay between the germline ends. This CDR3 is 16 amino acids long. CDR1 SGHAT and CDR2 FQNNGV come from the germline V gene. The CDR3 region has the DNA TGTGCCAGCAGCCCTCTTGGGGCACTTGCTAATGAAAAACTGTTTTTT. Residues: CASSPLGALANEKLFF.

The chain is built from TRBV28 and TRBJ2-2; D is undetermined. CDR3 size: 13 residues. Per the germline V gene, CDR1 is MDHEN and CDR2 is SYDVKM. Trimming removed 3 bases at V and 4 bases at J, with 6 bases between. CDR3 loop: CASSFGLTGELFF. In DNA form, the CDR3 reads TGTGCCAGCAGTTTTGGGCTCACCGGGGAGCTGTTTTTT.

The chain couples TRBV6-5 to TRBJ1-2, with a possible D match to TRBD1 (5 bases). Germline loops: CDR1 MNHEY, CDR2 SVGAGI. The CDR3 has 16 residues. The V gene lost 0 bases and the J gene lost 6 bases, with 17 bases spanning the gap. CDR3 sequence (DNA): TGTGCCAGCAGTTACTCGAAGGCCCAGGGAAGTAATGGCTACACCTTC. This encodes CASSYSKAQGSNGYTF.

The chain is built from TRBV18 and TRBJ1-1, with 9 bases matching TRBD1. Germline CDR1 KGHSH, CDR2 LQKENI. CDR3 size: 15 residues. After removal of 3 bases from V and 1 base from J, the junction contained 3 bases not matched to a gene. DNA for the CDR3: TGTGCCAGCTCACCGGGGGACAGGGCGAACACTGAAGCTTTCTTT. This codes for CASSPGDRANTEAFF.

The chain is built from TRBV6-5 and TRBJ1-2; perhaps TRBD1 as D (6 bases). The CDR3 sequence is 14 residues long. The V gene's germline CDR1 is MNHEY and CDR2 SVGAGI. Trimming left V 4 bases short and J 3 bases short, with 12 bases between. The CDR3 DNA follows: TGTGCCAGCAGTTCGGGGGGGGCGGACTATGGCTACACCTTC. Translation gives CASSSGGADYGYTF.